This TCR beta chain is from a study of T cell responses to AZD1222 COVID-19 vaccine. Assay: immunoSEQ multiplex PCR; the TCRdb copy retains only in-frame clones and omits some. The repertoire holds 150,000 to 170,000 clones, with approximately 87% as singletons. Germline values: CDR1 MNHNY, CDR2 SVGAGI (reference sequence). Trimming left V 5 bases short and J 5 bases short, with 16 bases between. CDR3 length: 15 amino acids. Sequenced material: peripheral blood, taken on day 0 of MenACWY control vaccination. The sequence derives from an adult in good health. V gene TRBV6-6 combines with J gene TRBJ1-5, with no clear D. The CDR3 bases are TGTGCCAGCAGTCCTGGTAGATACGGTGATCAGCCCCAGCATTTT. Protein: CASSPGRYGDQPQHF.